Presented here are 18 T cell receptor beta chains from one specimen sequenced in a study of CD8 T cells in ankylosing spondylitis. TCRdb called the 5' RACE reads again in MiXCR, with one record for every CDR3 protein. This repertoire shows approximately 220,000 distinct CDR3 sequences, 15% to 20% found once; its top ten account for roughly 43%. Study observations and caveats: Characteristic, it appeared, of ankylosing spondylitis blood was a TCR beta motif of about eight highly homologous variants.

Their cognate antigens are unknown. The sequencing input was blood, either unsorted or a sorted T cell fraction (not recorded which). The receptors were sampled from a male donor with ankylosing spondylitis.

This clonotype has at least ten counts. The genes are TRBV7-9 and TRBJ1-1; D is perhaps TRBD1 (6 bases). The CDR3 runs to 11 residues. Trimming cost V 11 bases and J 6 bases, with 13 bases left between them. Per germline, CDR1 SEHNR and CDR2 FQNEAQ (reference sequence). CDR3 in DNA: TGTGCCCTAGGGGGGCAGGCTGAAGCTTTCTTT. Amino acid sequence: CALGGQAEAFF.

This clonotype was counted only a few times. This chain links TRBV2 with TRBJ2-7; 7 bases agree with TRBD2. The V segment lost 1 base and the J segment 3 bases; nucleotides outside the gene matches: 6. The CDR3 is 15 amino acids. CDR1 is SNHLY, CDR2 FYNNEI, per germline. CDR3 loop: CASSEVGGGGYEQYF. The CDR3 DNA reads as TGTGCCAGCAGTGAAGTTGGCGGGGGTGGCTACGAGCAGTACTTC.

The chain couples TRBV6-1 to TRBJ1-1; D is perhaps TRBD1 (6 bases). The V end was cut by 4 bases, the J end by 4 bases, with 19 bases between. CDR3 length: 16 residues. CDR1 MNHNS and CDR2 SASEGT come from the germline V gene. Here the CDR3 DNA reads TGTGCCAGCAGTGGCGAGGGGGGCCTTAAAGGCACTGAAGCTTTCTTT. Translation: CASSGEGGLKGTEAFF.

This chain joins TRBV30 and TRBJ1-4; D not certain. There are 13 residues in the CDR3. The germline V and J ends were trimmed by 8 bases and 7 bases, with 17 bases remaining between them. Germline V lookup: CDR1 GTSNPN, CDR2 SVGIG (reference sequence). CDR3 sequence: CAGIEGYSEKLFF. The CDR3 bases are TGTGCCGGCATTGAAGGGTATAGTGAAAAACTGTTTTTT.

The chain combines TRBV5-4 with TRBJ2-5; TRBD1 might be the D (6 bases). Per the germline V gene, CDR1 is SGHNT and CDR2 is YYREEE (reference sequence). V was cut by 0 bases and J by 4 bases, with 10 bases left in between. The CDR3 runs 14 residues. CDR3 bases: TGTGCCAGCAGCTTGGACAGGGTATTAGAGACCCAGTACTTC. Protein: CASSLDRVLETQYF.

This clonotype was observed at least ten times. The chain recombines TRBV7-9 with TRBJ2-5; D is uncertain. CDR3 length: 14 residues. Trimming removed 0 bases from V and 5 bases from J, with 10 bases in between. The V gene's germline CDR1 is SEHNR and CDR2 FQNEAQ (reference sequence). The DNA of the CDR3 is TGTGCCAGCAGCTTAGCGGGATCATGGGAGACCCAGTACTTC. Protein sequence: CASSLAGSWETQYF.

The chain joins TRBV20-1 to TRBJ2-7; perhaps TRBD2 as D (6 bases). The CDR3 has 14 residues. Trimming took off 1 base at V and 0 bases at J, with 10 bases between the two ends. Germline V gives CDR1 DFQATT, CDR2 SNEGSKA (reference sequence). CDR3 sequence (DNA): TGCAGTGCTAGAGTCCCCGGGAGCTCCTACGAGCAGTACTTC. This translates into CSARVPGSSYEQYF.

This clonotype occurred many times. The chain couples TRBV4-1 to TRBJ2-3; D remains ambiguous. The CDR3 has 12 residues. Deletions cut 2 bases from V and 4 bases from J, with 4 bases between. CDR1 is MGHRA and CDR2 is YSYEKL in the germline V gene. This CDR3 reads CASSQSSDTQYF. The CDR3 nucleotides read TGCGCCAGCAGCCAATCCTCAGATACGCAGTATTTT.

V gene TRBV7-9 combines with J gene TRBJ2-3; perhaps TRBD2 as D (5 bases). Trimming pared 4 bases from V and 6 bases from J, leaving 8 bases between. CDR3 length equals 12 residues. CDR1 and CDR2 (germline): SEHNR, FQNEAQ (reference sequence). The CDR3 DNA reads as TGTGCCAGCAGCTACCCGGGGGATACGCAGTATTTT. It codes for CASSYPGDTQYF.

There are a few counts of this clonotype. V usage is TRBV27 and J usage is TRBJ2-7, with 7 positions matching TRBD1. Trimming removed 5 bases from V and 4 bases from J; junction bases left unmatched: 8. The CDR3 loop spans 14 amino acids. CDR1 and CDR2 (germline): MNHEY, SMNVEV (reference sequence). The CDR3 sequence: CASSIGDSRYEQYF. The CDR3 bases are TGTGCCAGCAGTATAGGGGACAGTCGTTACGAGCAGTACTTC.

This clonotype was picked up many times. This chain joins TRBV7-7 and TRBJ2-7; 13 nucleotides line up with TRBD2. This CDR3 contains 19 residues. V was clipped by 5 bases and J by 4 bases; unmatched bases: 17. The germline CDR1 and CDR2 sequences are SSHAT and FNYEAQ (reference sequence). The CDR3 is CASSIPTSGRAAFCYEQYF. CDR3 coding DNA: TGTGCCAGCAGCATTCCTACTAGCGGGAGGGCGGCGTTTTGTTACGAGCAGTACTTC.

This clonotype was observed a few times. This CDR3 reads CASSERSSGNTIYF. The CDR3 bases are TGTGCCAGCAGTGAACGCAGCTCTGGAAACACCATATATTTT. The chain joins TRBV2 to TRBJ1-3; the D is unclear. Germline V gene data show CDR1 as SNHLY and CDR2 as FYNNEI. The CDR3 is 14 amino acids. The V end lost 2 bases, the J end lost 0 bases, and 5 bases lay between the germline ends.

The CDR3 spells CAISESPGQGYVNTEAFF. CDR3 bases: TGTGCCATCAGTGAGTCCCCGGGACAGGGATATGTGAACACTGAAGCTTTCTTT. This rearrangement joins TRBV10-3 to TRBJ1-1, with 9 bases fitting TRBD1. V lost 0 bases to trimming and J lost 0 bases; unmatched junction nucleotides: 8. Looked up from germline, CDR1 is ENHRY and CDR2 is SYGVKD. CDR3 size: 18 residues.

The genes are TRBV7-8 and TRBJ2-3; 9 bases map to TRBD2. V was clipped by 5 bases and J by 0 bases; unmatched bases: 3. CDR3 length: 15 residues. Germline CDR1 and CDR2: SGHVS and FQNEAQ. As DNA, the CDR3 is TGTGCCAGCAGCCACCTAGCGGGGAGCACAGATACGCAGTATTTT. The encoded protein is CASSHLAGSTDTQYF. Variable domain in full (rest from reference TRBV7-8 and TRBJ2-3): GAGVSQSPRYKVAKRGQDVALRCDPISGHVSLFWYQQALGQGPEFLTYFQNEAQLDKSGLPSDRFFAERPEGSVSTLKIQRTQQEDSAVYLCASSHLAGSTDTQYFGPGTRLTVL.

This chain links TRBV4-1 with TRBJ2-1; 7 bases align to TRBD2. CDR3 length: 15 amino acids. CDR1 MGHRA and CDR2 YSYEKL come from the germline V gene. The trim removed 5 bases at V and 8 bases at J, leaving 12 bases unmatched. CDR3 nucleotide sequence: TGCGCCAGCAGCTCCTTTGCGGGAGCGACCGATGAGCAGTTCTTC. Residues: CASSSFAGATDEQFF.

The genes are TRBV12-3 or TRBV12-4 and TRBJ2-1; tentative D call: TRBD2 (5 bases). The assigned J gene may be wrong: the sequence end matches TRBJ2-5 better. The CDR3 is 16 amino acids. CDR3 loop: CASSVGIPRTGETQYF. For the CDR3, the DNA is TGTGCCAGCAGTGTCGGGATTCCGCGGACGGGGGAGACCCAGTACTTC.

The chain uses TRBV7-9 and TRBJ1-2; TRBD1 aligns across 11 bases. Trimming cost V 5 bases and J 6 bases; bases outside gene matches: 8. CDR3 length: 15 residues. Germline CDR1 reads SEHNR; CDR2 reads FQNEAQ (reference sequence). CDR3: CASSRGQGARNGYTF. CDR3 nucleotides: TGTGCCAGCAGCCGTGGACAGGGGGCGAGGAATGGCTACACCTTC.

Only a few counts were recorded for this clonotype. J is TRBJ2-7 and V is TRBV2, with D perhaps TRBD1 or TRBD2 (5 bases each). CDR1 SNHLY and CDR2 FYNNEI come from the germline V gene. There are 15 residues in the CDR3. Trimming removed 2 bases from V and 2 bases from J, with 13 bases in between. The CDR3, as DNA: TGTGCCAGCAGTGAATGGGCAGGGCGGGCCTACGAGCAGTACTTC. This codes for CASSEWAGRAYEQYF.